This TCR beta chain emerged from a study of cytotoxic CD8 clonotypes in ibrutinib-treated CLL (dated by TCRdb to the early 2020s). Broadly, across the study: In this cohort, approximately 15 patients were treatment-naive and ten to eleven were relapsed/refractory, while some 18 had unmutated IGHV. Cryopreserved peripheral blood mononuclear cells were obtained prior to treatment, at the time of response, and at either disease progression or sustained remission. Of the roughly 81 people in the trial, around 25 had longitudinal samples available. Samples averaged approximately 260,000 productive templates and about 94,000 productive rearrangements. Partial responses were observed in 24 patients and complete responses in 2; after a median follow-up of around 64 months, remission was maintained in 14 patients and progression was observed in some twelve. Every remission and progressive disease sample was obtained while ibrutinib was still being received by the patients. Response samples were taken after a median of roughly eleven months on treatment, ranging from roughly 6 to 36 months.

Of note for this clone: Its antigen remains unidentified. Base qualities are not recorded, but no much larger clone differs from it by a single base.

General findings and caveats noted by the study authors: Clonality increased at ibrutinib response, stayed stable in sustained remission, and fell back toward baseline at progression. Public clonotypes were found to be uncommon and were observed to contract or remain stable during treatment; the increase in clonality was shown to reflect expansion of private clonotypes at ibrutinib response. Lymph node repertoires were not examined, and the timing of sampling was not matched between patients in sustained remission and those whose disease progressed. Baseline clonality was found to be higher than that of age-matched healthy donors and was strongly correlated with circulating CD8+ T-cell counts.

V is reduced by 3 bases and J by 7 bases, leaving a spacing of 18 bases between them. The CDR3, from cysteine to phenylalanine, totals 15 residues. Only CDR3 DNA remains: 45 bases, in frame from the first base. Reading the germline V gene (reference sequence) gives CDR1 GTSNPN and CDR2 SVGIG. Read against the paper, the sample's time point label means: roughly 2 years on ibrutinib. Approximately 2 micrograms of genomic DNA were extracted from cryopreserved PBMCs for TCR beta library preparation. Longitudinal blood samples from CLL patients receiving ibrutinib monotherapy were subjected to high-throughput TCR beta sequencing. The patients were enrolled in a single-center, open-label phase 2 trial of ibrutinib monotherapy. Each clonotype received, on average, about 9.7x coverage in deep resolution sequencing performed on a MiSeq, where the target depth lay between 1 in 1 million and 1 in 200,000 T cells. The immunoSEQ hsTCRB Kit was used to generate TCR beta libraries. As for the original processing: ImmunoSEQ Data Assistant and ImmunoSEQ Analyzer were used for data analysis, and V, D and J genes were assigned according to IMGT definitions. Clonality, which ranges from 0 to 1, was calculated as one minus the normalized Shannon entropy of productive rearrangement frequencies. Only overrepresented clonotypes making up at least 0.05% of each patient's repertoire were included in the public clonotype analysis. About a dozen repertoires from age-matched healthy donors, obtained from immuneACCESS, served as clonality controls. Sourced from immuneACCESS, this table was stored by TCRdb with only in-frame sequences that have V and J called. A share of the clones is absent; for the studies checked, an unresolved V gene accounts for under half, and the remainder has no known explanation. D and trimming come from the DNA, and the V and J calls and clone size come from that table. For this sample the table gives fewer than 200,000 clones, of which 70% to 85% were detected only once. About 4.9% of the sample lies in the top ten.

The clonotype was recovered from a human donor with chronic lymphocytic leukemia. This sample comprised PBMCs, obtained after 24 months of ibrutinib treatment. The chain uses TRBV30 and TRBJ2-2; possibly the D gene is TRBD2, per 5 matching bases. The sequenced DNA is TGTGCCTGGAGCAACCGGGATCCAAGGCTCGGGGAGCTGTTTTTT. This encodes CAWSNRDPRLGELFF.